These T cell receptor beta chains were read from a single sample in a study of shared clonotypes between healthy human individuals. Clones were sequenced by immunoSEQ multiplex PCR, and TCRdb holds only the in-frame ones, with some missing. The sample shows under 650,000 clones, 90% to 96% of them seen only once. Material: naive CD4+ T cells sorted from blood. These receptor sequences come from a woman aged 25 to 39 in good health. Both conserved end residues are part of each CDR3. A D gene is named only where the DNA matches it firmly. Clone size, where shown, is once, few, many, or a class for clones that have expanded.

abundance	v_gene	d_gene	j_gene	CDR3nt	CDR3aa
once	TRBV28	TRBD2	TRBJ2-1	TGTGCCAGCAGGGCTAGCGGGAGTAGAAATGAGCAGTTCTTC	CASRASGSRNEQFF
NA	TRBV6-6	NA	TRBJ2-7	TGTGCCAGCAGTTCCTCGGGCAGGGGCACCTACGAGCAGTACTTC	CASSSSGRGTYEQYF
NA	TRBV5-4	TRBD1	TRBJ1-4	TGTGCCAGCAGCCCCTGGGGGGGGACAGGGGAAAAACTGTTTTTT	CASSPWGGTGEKLFF
NA	TRBV28	NA	TRBJ2-3	TGTGCCAGCAACGCTCTTGACCCCGGTACGCAGTATTTT	CASNALDPGTQYF
NA	TRBV28	NA	TRBJ1-1	TGTGCCAGCAGTTTAGTGAACACTGAAGCTTTCTTT	CASSLVNTEAFF
NA	TRBV2	TRBD1	TRBJ1-6	TGTGCCAGCAATGTAGGACAGGTGAATTCACCCCTCCACTTT	CASNVGQVNSPLHF
NA	TRBV18	TRBD1	TRBJ1-5	TGTGCCAGCTCACCGGGGACAGGGGACAATCAGCCCCAGCATTTT	CASSPGTGDNQPQHF
NA	TRBV13	NA	TRBJ2-5	TGTGCCAGCAGCTTAAATCGGCGGAAAGAGACCCAGTACTTC	CASSLNRRKETQYF
NA	TRBV7-8	NA	TRBJ2-7	TGTGCCAGCAGCACAAGGACAGCCTCGGATGGACTCTACGAGCAGTACTTC	CASSTRTASDGLYEQYF
NA	TRBV30	NA	TRBJ2-7	TGTGCCTGGAGCGCCGGCCGGGCCGAGCAGTACTTC	CAWSAGRAEQYF